Described below is a single T cell receptor (beta chain) sequence and its context. Antigen: not known. This record belongs to a study of T cells after yellow fever vaccination. Study summary: Fractions low in cell number were prepared with SMART-Seq v4 Ultra Low Input.

Notes on the study in general: The study re-detected most primary-vaccination clones after the booster (roughly 96% CD4, roughly 85% CD8).

TCRdb recomputed calls from the 5' RACE reads with MiXCR, one row per CDR3 protein. The sample yields 510,000 or so distinct CDR3 sequences, less than 20% seen once. The germline gives CDR1 WSHSY, CDR2 SAAADI. The CDR3 has 13 residues. V dropped 1 base and J dropped 10 bases, with 12 bases sitting between them. V usage is TRBV10-2 and J usage is TRBJ2-3; a possible D gene is TRBD2 (5 bases). This receptor was identified in a man aged 30-40 years who received the YFV17D yellow fever vaccine. The source was PBMCs, collected 15 days after the yellow fever booster vaccination. CDR3 nucleotides: TGCGCCAGCAGTGAGTTAGGTAGAGGGTCGCAGTATTTT. Translating gives CASSELGRGSQYF.